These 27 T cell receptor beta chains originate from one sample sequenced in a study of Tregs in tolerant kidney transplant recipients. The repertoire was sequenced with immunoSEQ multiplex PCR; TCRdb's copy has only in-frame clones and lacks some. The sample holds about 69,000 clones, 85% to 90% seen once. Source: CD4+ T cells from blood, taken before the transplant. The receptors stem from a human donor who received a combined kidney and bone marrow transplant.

CDR3: CATRRTGLGNTGELFF. CDR3 bases: TGTGCCACCAGAAGGACAGGGTTGGGGAACACCGGGGAGCTGTTTTTT. The rearrangement links TRBV15 to TRBJ2-2; 8 bases line up with TRBD1. CDR1 and CDR2 (germline): LNHNV, YYDKDF (reference sequence). Unmatched junction bases numbered 7, after V lost 6 bases and J lost 1 base. This CDR3 contains 16 residues.

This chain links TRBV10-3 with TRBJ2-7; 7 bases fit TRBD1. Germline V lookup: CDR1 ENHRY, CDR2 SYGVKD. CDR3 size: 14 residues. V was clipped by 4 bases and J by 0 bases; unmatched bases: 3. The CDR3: CAISVGQASYEQYF. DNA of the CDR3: TGTGCCATCAGTGTCGGACAGGCCTCCTACGAGCAGTACTTC.

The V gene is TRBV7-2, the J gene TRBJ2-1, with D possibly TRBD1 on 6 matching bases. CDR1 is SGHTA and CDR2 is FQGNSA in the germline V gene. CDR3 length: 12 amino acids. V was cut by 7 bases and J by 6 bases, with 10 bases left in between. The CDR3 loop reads CASTKGGNEQFF. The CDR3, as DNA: TGTGCCAGCACCAAAGGGGGCAATGAGCAGTTCTTC.

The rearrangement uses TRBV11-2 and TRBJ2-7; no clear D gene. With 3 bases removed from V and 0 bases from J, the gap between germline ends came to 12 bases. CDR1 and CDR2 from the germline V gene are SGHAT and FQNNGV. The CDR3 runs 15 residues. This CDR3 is CASSFGGQSSYEQYF. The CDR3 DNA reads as TGTGCCAGCAGCTTCGGCGGTCAAAGCTCCTACGAGCAGTACTTC.

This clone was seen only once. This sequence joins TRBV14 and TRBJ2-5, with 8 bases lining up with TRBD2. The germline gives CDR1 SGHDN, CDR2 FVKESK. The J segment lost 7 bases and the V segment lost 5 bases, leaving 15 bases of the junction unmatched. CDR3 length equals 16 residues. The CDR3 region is CASSSRPGGGSRTQYF. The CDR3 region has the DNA TGTGCCAGCAGCTCGCGACCCGGGGGGGGCTCTCGGACCCAGTACTTC.

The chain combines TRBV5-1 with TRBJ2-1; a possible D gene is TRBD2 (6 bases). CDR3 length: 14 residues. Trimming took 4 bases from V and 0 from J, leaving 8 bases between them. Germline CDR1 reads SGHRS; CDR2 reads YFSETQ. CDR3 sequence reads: CASSDGSSYNEQFF. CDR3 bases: TGCGCCAGCAGCGACGGGAGCTCCTACAATGAGCAGTTCTTC.

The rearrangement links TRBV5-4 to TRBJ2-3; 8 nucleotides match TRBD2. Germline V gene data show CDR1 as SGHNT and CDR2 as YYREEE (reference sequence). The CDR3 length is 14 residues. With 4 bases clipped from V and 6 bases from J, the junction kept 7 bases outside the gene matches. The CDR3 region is CASSHSGTVDTQYF. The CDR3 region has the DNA TGTGCCAGCAGCCATAGCGGGACCGTGGATACGCAGTATTTT. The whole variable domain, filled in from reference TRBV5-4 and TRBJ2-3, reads ETGVTQSPTHLIKTRGQQVTLRCSSQSGHNTVSWYQQALGQGPQFIFQYYREEENGRGNFPPRFSGLQFPNYSSELNVNALELDDSALYLCASSHSGTVDTQYFGPGTRLTVL.

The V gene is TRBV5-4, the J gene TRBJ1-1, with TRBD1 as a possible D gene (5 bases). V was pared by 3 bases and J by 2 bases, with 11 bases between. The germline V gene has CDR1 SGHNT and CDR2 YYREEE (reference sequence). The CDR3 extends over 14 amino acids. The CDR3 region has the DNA TGTGCCAGCAGCTCGCAGGGCCTTAACACTGAAGCTTTCTTT. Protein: CASSSQGLNTEAFF.

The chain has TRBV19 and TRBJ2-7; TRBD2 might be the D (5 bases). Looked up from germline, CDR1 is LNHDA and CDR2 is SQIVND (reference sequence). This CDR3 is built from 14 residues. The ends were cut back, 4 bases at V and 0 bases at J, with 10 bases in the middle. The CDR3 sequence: CASSTQRSSYEQYF. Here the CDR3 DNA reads TGTGCCAGTAGTACCCAGCGGAGCTCCTACGAGCAGTACTTC.

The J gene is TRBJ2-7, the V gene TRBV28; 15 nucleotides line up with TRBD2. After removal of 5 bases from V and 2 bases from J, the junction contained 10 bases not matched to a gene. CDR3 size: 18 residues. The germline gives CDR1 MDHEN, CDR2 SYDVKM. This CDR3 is CASSGPGLAGGVPYEQYF. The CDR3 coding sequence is TGTGCCAGCAGTGGTCCGGGACTAGCGGGAGGAGTCCCCTACGAGCAGTACTTC.

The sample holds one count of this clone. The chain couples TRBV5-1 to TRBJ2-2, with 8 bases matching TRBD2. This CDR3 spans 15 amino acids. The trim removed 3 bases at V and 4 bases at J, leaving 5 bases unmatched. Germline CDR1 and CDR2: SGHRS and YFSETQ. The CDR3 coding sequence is TGCGCCAGCAGCTCAAGCGGGAGTGGCACCGGGGAGCTGTTTTTT. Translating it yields CASSSSGSGTGELFF.

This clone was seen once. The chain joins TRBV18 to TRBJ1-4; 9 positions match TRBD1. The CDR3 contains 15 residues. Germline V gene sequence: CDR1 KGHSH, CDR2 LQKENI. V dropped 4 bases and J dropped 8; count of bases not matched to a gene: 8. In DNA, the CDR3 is TGTGCCAGCTCACATGAAGACAGGGGGGGCGAAAAACTGTTTTTT. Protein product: CASSHEDRGGEKLFF.

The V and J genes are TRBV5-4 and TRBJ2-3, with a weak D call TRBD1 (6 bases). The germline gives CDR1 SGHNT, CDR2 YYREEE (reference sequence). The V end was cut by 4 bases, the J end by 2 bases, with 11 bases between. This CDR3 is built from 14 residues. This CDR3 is CASSQQGSTDTQYF. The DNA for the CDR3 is TGTGCCAGCAGCCAACAGGGCTCCACAGATACGCAGTATTTT.

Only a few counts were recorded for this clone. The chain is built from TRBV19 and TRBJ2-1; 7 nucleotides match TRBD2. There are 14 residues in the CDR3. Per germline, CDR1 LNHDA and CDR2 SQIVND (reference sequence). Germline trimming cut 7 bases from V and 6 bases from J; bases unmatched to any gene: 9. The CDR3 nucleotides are TGTGCCAGTACCCGGGGGGTGTCGGCCAATGAGCAGTTCTTC. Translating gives CASTRGVSANEQFF.

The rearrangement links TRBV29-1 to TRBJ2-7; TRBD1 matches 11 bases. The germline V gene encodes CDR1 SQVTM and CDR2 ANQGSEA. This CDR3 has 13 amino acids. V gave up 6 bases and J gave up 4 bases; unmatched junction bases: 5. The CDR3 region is CSVAGTGGYEQYF. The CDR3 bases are TGCAGCGTAGCCGGGACAGGGGGGTACGAGCAGTACTTC.

CDR3 amino acids: CASSLGQAADTQYF. CDR3 bases: TGTGCCAGCAGCTTGGGCCAAGCGGCAGATACGCAGTATTTT. This rearrangement joins TRBV7-2 to TRBJ2-3, with a weak D call TRBD2 (5 bases). The V gene's germline CDR1 is SGHTA and CDR2 FQGNSA. This CDR3 has 14 residues. The germline V and J ends were trimmed by 3 bases and 4 bases, with 11 bases remaining between them.

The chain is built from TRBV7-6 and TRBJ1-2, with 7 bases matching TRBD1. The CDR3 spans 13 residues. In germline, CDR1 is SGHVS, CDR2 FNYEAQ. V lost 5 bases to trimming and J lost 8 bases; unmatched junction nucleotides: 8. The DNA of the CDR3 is TGTGCCAGCAGCCTAGACAGGGCAGGGGGCTACACCTTC. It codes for CASSLDRAGGYTF. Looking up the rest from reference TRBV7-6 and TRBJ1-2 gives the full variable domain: GAGVSQSPRYKVTKRGQDVALRCDPISGHVSLYWYRQALGQGPEFLTYFNYEAQQDKSGLPNDRFSAERPEGSISTLTIQRTEQRDSAMYRCASSLDRAGGYTFGSGTRLTVV.

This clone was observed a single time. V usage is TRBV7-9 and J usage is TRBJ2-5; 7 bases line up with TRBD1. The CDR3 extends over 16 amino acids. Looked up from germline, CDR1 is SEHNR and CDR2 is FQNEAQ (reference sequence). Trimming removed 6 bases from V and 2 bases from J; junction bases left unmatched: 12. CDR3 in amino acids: CASRPGFLGQQETQYF. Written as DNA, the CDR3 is TGTGCCAGCAGGCCTGGGTTTCTGGGACAGCAAGAGACCCAGTACTTC. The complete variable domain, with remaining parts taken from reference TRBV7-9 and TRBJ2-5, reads DTGVSQNPRHKITKRGQNVTFRCDPISEHNRLYWYRQTLGQGPEFLTYFQNEAQLEKSRLLSDRFSAERPKGSFSTLEIQRTEQGDSAMYLCASRPGFLGQQETQYFGPGTRLLVL.

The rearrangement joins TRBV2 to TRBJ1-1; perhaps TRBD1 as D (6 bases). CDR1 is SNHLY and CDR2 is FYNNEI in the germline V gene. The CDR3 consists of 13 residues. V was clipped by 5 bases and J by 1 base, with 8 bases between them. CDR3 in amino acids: CASSSQGNTEAFF. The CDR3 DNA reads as TGTGCCAGCAGTTCACAGGGGAACACTGAAGCTTTCTTT.

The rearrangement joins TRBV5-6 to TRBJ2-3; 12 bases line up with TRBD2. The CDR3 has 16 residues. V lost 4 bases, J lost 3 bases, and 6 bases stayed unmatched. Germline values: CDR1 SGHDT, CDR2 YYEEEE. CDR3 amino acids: CASSTMTSGRTDTQYF. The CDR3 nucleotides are TGTGCCAGCAGCACTATGACTAGCGGGAGAACAGATACGCAGTATTTT.

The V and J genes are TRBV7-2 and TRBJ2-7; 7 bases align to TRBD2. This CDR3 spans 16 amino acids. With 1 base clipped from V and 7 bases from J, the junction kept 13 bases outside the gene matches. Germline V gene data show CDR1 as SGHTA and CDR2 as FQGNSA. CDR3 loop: CASSLEERGLPWEQYF. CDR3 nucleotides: TGTGCCAGCAGCTTAGAGGAGCGGGGCCTCCCTTGGGAGCAGTACTTC.

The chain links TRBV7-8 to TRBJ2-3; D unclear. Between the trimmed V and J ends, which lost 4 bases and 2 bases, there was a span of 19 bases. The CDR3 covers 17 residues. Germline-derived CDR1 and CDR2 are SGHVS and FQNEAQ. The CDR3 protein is CASSSNAGTYYTDTQYF. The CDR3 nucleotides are TGTGCCAGCAGCTCGAATGCCGGTACTTACTACACAGATACGCAGTATTTT. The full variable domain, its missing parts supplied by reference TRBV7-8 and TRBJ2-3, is GAGVSQSPRYKVAKRGQDVALRCDPISGHVSLFWYQQALGQGPEFLTYFQNEAQLDKSGLPSDRFFAERPEGSVSTLKIQRTQQEDSAVYLCASSSNAGTYYTDTQYFGPGTRLTVL.

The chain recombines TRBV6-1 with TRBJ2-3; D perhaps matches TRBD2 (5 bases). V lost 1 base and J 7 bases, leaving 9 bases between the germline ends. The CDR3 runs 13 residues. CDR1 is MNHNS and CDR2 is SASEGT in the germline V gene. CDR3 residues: CASSEGGDNTQYF. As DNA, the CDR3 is TGTGCCAGCAGTGAAGGGGGAGACAATACGCAGTATTTT.

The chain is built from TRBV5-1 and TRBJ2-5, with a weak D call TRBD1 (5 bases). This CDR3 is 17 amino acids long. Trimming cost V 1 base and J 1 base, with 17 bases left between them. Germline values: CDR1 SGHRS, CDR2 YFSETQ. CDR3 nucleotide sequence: TGCGCCAGCAGCTTGTCAGGAATCAGGGCCTCCCAAGAGACCCAGTACTTC. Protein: CASSLSGIRASQETQYF.

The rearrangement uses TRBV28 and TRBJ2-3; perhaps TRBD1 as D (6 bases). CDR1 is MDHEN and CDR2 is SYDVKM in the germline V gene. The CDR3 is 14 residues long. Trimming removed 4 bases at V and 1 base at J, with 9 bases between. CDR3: CASSSGVGTDTQYF. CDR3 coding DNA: TGTGCCAGCAGTTCAGGGGTCGGCACAGATACGCAGTATTTT.

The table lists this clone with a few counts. As DNA, the CDR3 is TGTGCCAGTAGTATAGTAGTCTCCTACGAGCAGTACTTC. Amino acid sequence: CASSIVVSYEQYF. This chain connects TRBV19 to TRBJ2-7; D gene unclear. The V gene's germline CDR1 is LNHDA and CDR2 SQIVND (reference sequence). The CDR3 covers 13 residues. V dropped 1 base and J dropped 0 bases, with 4 bases sitting between them.

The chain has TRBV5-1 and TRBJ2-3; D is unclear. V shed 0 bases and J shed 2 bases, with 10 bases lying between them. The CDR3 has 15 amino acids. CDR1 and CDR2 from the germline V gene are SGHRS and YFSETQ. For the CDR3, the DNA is TGCGCCAGCAGCTTGGGTCGCGGAACCACAGATACGCAGTATTTT. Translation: CASSLGRGTTDTQYF.